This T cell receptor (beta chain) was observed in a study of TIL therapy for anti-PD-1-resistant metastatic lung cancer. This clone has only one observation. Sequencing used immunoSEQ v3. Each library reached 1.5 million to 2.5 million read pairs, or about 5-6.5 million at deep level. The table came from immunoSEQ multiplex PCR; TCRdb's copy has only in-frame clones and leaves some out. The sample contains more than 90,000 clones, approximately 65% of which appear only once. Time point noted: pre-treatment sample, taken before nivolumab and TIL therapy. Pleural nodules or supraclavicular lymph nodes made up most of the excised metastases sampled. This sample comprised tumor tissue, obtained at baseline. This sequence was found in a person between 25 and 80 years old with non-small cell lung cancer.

The CDR3 is CASSLHQGYEQYF. DNA of the CDR3: TGTGCCAGCAGTTTACACCAGGGCTACGAGCAGTACTTC. The rearrangement links TRBV7-2 to TRBJ2-7; tentatively, D is TRBD1 (5 bases). V shed 6 bases and J shed 3 bases, with 12 bases lying between them. The CDR3 loop spans 13 amino acids. Germline lookup yields CDR1 SGHTA and CDR2 FQGNSA.